This entry lists 5 T cell receptor beta chains sequenced from one sample in a study of T cells after yellow fever vaccination. TCRdb processed the 5' RACE reads anew with MiXCR; each CDR3 protein has one entry. The repertoire includes about 360,000 distinct CDR3 sequences, about 6.2% of them detected once, and about 15% sits in the top ten. The sequences come from PBMCs, collected 5 days after the yellow fever booster vaccination. These receptors all come from a man between 25 and 39 years old who received the YFV17D yellow fever vaccine.

The sample holds a few counts of this clonotype. CDR3 DNA sequence: TGCGCCAGCAGCTTGACCCAGGAGGGTTATTCACCCCTCCACTTT. Its translation: CASSLTQEGYSPLHF. The rearrangement links TRBV5-1 to TRBJ1-6; D is undetermined. Between the trimmed V and J ends, which lost 1 base and 8 bases, there was a span of 13 bases. Germline values: CDR1 SGHRS, CDR2 YFSETQ. The CDR3 is made up of 15 amino acids. The full variable domain, completed using reference TRBV5-1 and TRBJ1-6, is KAGVTQTPRYLIKTRGQQVTLSCSPISGHRSVSWYQQTPGQGLQFLFEYFSETQRNKGNFPGRFSGRQFSNSRSEMNVSTLELGDSALYLCASSLTQEGYSPLHFGNGTRLTVT.

The J gene is TRBJ2-7, the V gene TRBV20-1; D may be TRBD1 or TRBD2 (5 bases each). Trimming cost V 1 base and J 6 bases, with 16 bases left between them. There are 14 residues in the CDR3. The V gene's germline CDR1 is DFQATT and CDR2 SNEGSKA (reference sequence). The CDR3 here is CSARGTRGAAEQYF. As DNA, the CDR3 is TGCAGTGCTAGAGGGACCCGGGGCGCCGCCGAGCAGTACTTC.

The V gene is TRBV4-3, the J gene TRBJ1-6; a possible D gene is TRBD1 (6 bases). The V gene lost 4 bases and the J gene lost 9 bases, with 13 bases spanning the gap. CDR1 and CDR2 from the germline V gene are LGHNA and YSLEER. This CDR3 comprises 14 residues. In DNA form, the CDR3 reads TGCGCCAGCAGCCCGTTGGGGGCGGCTTCACCCCTCCACTTT. Its protein is CASSPLGAASPLHF.

The chain couples TRBV6-1 to TRBJ1-1, with D maybe TRBD1 (6 bases). Trimming took 5 bases from V and 4 from J, leaving 17 bases between them. Per the germline V gene, CDR1 is MNHNS and CDR2 is SASEGT. The CDR3 sequence is 15 residues long. The CDR3 spells CASSPRQAGLTEAFF. CDR3 bases: TGTGCCAGCAGTCCCCGACAGGCGGGACTCACTGAAGCTTTCTTT.

In its sample, this clonotype was seen many times. J is TRBJ2-2 and V is TRBV6-2 or TRBV6-3; D unclear. Trimming pared 7 bases from V and 1 base from J, leaving 10 bases between. The germline gives CDR1 MNHEY, CDR2 SVGEGT. CDR3 length equals 14 residues. CDR3 in DNA: TGTGCCAGCAACCGAGTGGGGAACACCGGGGAGCTGTTTTTT. This sequence encodes CASNRVGNTGELFF.